This T cell receptor beta chain was captured by sequencing in a study of chronic HIV infection and antiretroviral therapy. Comments on this clonotype: One base away lies a much larger clone, so this may be a sequencing read error.

The ends were cut back, 2 bases at V and 7 bases at J, with 16 bases in the middle. This CDR3 contains 15 residues. TCRdb reprocessed the 5' RACE reads via MiXCR and lists one record per CDR3 protein. Of 30,000 or so distinct CDR3 sequences in the sample, roughly 9.1% are singletons; the top ten hold under 3%. The rearrangement uses TRBV5-3 and TRBJ2-1; D perhaps matches TRBD2 (5 bases). TRBV5-3 counts as an open reading frame of uncertain function. Input material: peripheral blood. The receptor was derived from an adult who had HIV and had not received antiretroviral therapy, or was an uninfected healthy control (not recorded which). In DNA, the CDR3 is TGTGCCAGAAGCTTTAACGGGGATTATAGGAATGAGCAGTTCTTC. Its translation is CARSFNGDYRNEQFF.